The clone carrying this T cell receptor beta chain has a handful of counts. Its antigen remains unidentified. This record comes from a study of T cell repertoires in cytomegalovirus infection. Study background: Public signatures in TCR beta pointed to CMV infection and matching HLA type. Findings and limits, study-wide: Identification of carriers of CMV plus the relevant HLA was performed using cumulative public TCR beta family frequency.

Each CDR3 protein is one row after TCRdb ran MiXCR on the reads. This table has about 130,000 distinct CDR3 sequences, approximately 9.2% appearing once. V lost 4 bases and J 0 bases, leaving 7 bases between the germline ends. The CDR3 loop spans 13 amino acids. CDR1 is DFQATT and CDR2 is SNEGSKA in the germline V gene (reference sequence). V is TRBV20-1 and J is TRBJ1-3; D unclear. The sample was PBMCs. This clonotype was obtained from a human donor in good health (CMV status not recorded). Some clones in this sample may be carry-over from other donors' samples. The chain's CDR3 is CSATRPSGNTIYF. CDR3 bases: TGCAGTGCTACGCGGCCCTCTGGAAACACCATATATTTT.